Following are 28 T cell receptor beta chains from one sample sequenced in a study of T cell changes during pregnancy in multiple sclerosis. TCRdb's copy holds only in-frame clones and misses some; the assay was immunoSEQ multiplex PCR. This table has almost 65,000 clones, about 90% appearing once. The sample in question was peripheral blood, obtained in the first trimester of pregnancy. These receptors were obtained from a female donor with multiple sclerosis, enrolled in a pregnancy study.

The chain couples TRBV5-1 to TRBJ1-2; TRBD1 agrees at 9 bases. V lost 4 bases to trimming and J lost 6 bases; unmatched junction nucleotides: 4. CDR1 is SGHRS and CDR2 is YFSETQ in the germline V gene. The CDR3 consists of 13 residues. DNA for the CDR3: TGCGCCAGCAGCCTCGGGACAGGGAATGGCTACACCTTC. This translates into CASSLGTGNGYTF.

The chain has TRBV30 and TRBJ1-2, with D unresolved. Trimming stripped 0 bases from V and 5 bases from J, with 7 bases between. The CDR3 length is 12 residues. Looked up from germline, CDR1 is GTSNPN and CDR2 is SVGIG (reference sequence). CDR3 residues: CAWSVSGYGYTF. Here the CDR3 DNA reads TGTGCCTGGAGTGTATCGGGGTATGGCTACACCTTC.

This clone was detected only once. V gene TRBV4-2 combines with J gene TRBJ2-1; 10 bases agree with TRBD2. This CDR3 is 16 amino acids long. Per germline, CDR1 LGHNA and CDR2 YNFKEQ. V lost 4 bases, J lost 10 bases, and 13 bases stayed unmatched. CDR3 nucleotides: TGTGCCAGCAGCCGAGACAGCGGGAGGGCCCCGGGGGAGCAGTTCTTC. Translated: CASSRDSGRAPGEQFF.

This sequence joins TRBV5-5 and TRBJ2-1, with a weak D call TRBD2 (5 bases). Germline loops: CDR1 SGHKS, CDR2 YYEKEE (reference sequence). CDR3 length: 15 amino acids. Trimming pared 0 bases from V and 3 bases from J, leaving 10 bases between. CDR3 coding DNA: TGTGCCAGCAGCTTGGATTCGGGGATCTACAATGAGCAGTTCTTC. Translating gives CASSLDSGIYNEQFF.

J is TRBJ2-5 and V is TRBV2; TRBD1 is a possible D gene (5 bases). The better agreement between TRBJ2-7 and the DNA end casts doubt on the J call. The CDR3 consists of 14 residues. Germline CDR1 is SNHLY and CDR2 is FYNNEI. The CDR3 DNA sequence: TGTGCCAGCAGTGAAACAGGATATTCTTACGAGCAGTACTTC. It specifies CASSETGYSYEQYF.

This chain joins TRBV6-6 and TRBJ2-7, with D uncertain. CDR1 and CDR2 from the germline V gene are MNHNY and SVGAGI (reference sequence). The V gene lost 4 bases and the J gene lost 2 bases, with 12 bases spanning the gap. The CDR3 runs to 14 residues. The CDR3 nucleotides are TGTGCCAGCAGTTCCCCGAGCGTCGCCTACGAGCAGTACTTC. This translates into CASSSPSVAYEQYF.

V gene TRBV28 combines with J gene TRBJ2-6; D remains ambiguous. Germline V lookup: CDR1 MDHEN, CDR2 SYDVKM. CDR3 length equals 17 residues. Trimming removed 2 bases from V and 0 bases from J, with 11 bases in between. The CDR3 is CASSLMGRSSGANVLTF. The CDR3 DNA is TGTGCCAGCAGTTTAATGGGTAGGAGCTCTGGGGCCAACGTCCTGACTTTC.

The chain is built from TRBV29-1 and TRBJ1-3; D remains ambiguous. The CDR3 consists of 13 residues. V dropped 7 bases and J dropped 0 bases, with 10 bases sitting between them. Germline V gene sequence: CDR1 SQVTM, CDR2 ANQGSEA. The CDR3: CSAGYSSGNTIYF. The CDR3 DNA follows: TGCAGCGCAGGCTACAGCTCTGGAAACACCATATATTTT.

The genes are TRBV6-5 and TRBJ1-2; no reliable D call. The V gene's germline CDR1 is MNHEY and CDR2 SVGAGI. V shed 5 bases and J shed 0 bases, with 7 bases lying between them. CDR3 length: 13 residues. The CDR3 DNA follows: TGTGCCAGCAGTCCAACAGCTAACTATGGCTACACCTTC. The encoded protein is CASSPTANYGYTF.

The V call is TRBV4-1, the J call TRBJ1-3; D might be TRBD1 (5 bases). This CDR3 region has 15 residues. The germline V and J ends were trimmed by 0 bases and 8 bases, with 14 bases remaining between them. Germline V gene lookup returns CDR1 MGHRA and CDR2 YSYEKL. The CDR3 DNA reads TGCGCCAGCAGCCAAGATCTTGGCCGGGACTACACCATATATTTT. Protein product: CASSQDLGRDYTIYF.

The V and J genes are TRBV28 and TRBJ2-3; the match to TRBD2 covers 14 bases. The CDR3 contains 16 residues. V lost 5 bases, J lost 7 bases, and 8 bases stayed unmatched. Germline V lookup: CDR1 MDHEN, CDR2 SYDVKM. As DNA, the CDR3 is TGTGCCAGCAGTGCATCCGGGACTAGCGGGAGAAATACGCAGTATTTT. Translated, it gives CASSASGTSGRNTQYF.

CDR3 residues: CASSFGQGENTEAFF. In DNA, the CDR3 is TGTGCCAGCAGCTTCGGGCAGGGGGAAAACACTGAAGCTTTCTTT. The V and J genes are TRBV7-9 and TRBJ1-1; 7 nucleotides agree with TRBD1. With V trimmed by 3 bases and J by 2 bases, 6 bases remained unmatched. Per germline, CDR1 SEHNR and CDR2 FQNEAQ (reference sequence). CDR3 length equals 15 residues. Full variable domain (missing parts from reference TRBV7-9 and TRBJ1-1): DTGVSQNPRHKITKRGQNVTFRCDPISEHNRLYWYRQTLGQGPEFLTYFQNEAQLEKSRLLSDRFSAERPKGSFSTLEIQRTEQGDSAMYLCASSFGQGENTEAFFGQGTRLTVV.

Here the CDR3 reads CASSPGQNRETQYF. In nucleotides, the CDR3 is TGCGCCAGCAGCCCGGGACAGAATAGGGAGACCCAGTACTTC. The V and J genes are TRBV4-1 and TRBJ2-5; 7 bases line up with TRBD1. The CDR3 has 14 amino acids. Germline loops: CDR1 MGHRA, CDR2 YSYEKL. The junction had 7 bases not matched to a gene; V was cut back by 4 bases and J by 5 bases.

The chain couples TRBV5-4 to TRBJ2-5; 10 bases are a match to TRBD1. Germline V CDR1 and CDR2: SGHNT, YYREEE (reference sequence). This CDR3 spans 18 amino acids. V lost 4 bases, J lost 3 bases, and 15 bases stayed unmatched. The CDR3 sequence is CASSQKWSGTGAKETQYF. The CDR3 bases are TGTGCCAGCAGCCAAAAATGGTCGGGGACAGGGGCGAAAGAGACCCAGTACTTC.

The J gene is TRBJ2-1, the V gene TRBV19; 9 bases are shared with TRBD1. CDR1 LNHDA and CDR2 SQIVND come from the germline V gene (reference sequence). J lost 8 bases, V lost 3 bases, and 2 bases had no gene match. The CDR3 totals 13 residues. The CDR3 nucleotides read TGTGCCAGTAGTATTAGACAGGGGGATGAGCAGTTCTTC. Translation gives CASSIRQGDEQFF. Combining the CDR3 with reference TRBV19 and TRBJ2-1 gives the whole variable domain DGGITQSPKYLFRKEGQNVTLSCEQNLNHDAMYWYRQDPGQGLRLIYYSQIVNDFQKGDIAEGYSVSREKKESFPLTVTSAQKNPTAFYLCASSIRQGDEQFFGPGTRLTVL.

The chain is built from TRBV4-1 and TRBJ2-2; tentative D call: TRBD2 (6 bases). Trimming removed 5 bases from V and 5 bases from J, with 18 bases in between. CDR1 and CDR2 (germline): MGHRA, YSYEKL. This CDR3 contains 16 residues. CDR3 in amino acids: CASSSTDGGRTGELFF. The CDR3 DNA follows: TGCGCCAGCAGCTCTACGGATGGAGGGCGGACCGGGGAGCTGTTTTTT.

The V gene is TRBV7-2, the J gene TRBJ2-1, with 8 positions matching TRBD2. CDR1 is SGHTA and CDR2 is FQGNSA in the germline V gene. The CDR3 contains 17 residues. The V and J ends lost 5 bases and 8 bases, in that order; junction bases with no gene match: 17. The CDR3 sequence: CASSRVGRGAGGDEQFF. The DNA for the CDR3 is TGTGCCAGCAGCCGTGTTGGCCGTGGGGCGGGAGGAGATGAGCAGTTCTTC.

The V call is TRBV28, the J call TRBJ2-5; tentative D call: TRBD2 (6 bases). The CDR3 has 14 amino acids. The germline V gene encodes CDR1 MDHEN and CDR2 SYDVKM. V was cut by 3 bases and J by 5 bases, with 13 bases left in between. The CDR3 loop is CASSFDGGVETQYF. In nucleotides, the CDR3 is TGTGCCAGCAGTTTCGACGGCGGGGTGGAGACCCAGTACTTC.

This clone appeared a single time. The chain carries TRBV5-1 and TRBJ2-1, with D maybe TRBD2 (5 bases). This CDR3 is 16 amino acids long. CDR1 is SGHRS and CDR2 is YFSETQ in the germline V gene. The V gene lost 0 bases and the J gene lost 3 bases, with 13 bases spanning the gap. The CDR3 reads CASSLDRRGGYNEQFF. CDR3 nucleotides: TGCGCCAGCAGCTTGGATCGCCGAGGAGGCTACAATGAGCAGTTCTTC.

The V and J genes are TRBV27 and TRBJ2-7; a possible D gene is TRBD2 (5 bases). The germline gives CDR1 MNHEY, CDR2 SMNVEV (reference sequence). V lost 2 bases and J 2 bases, leaving 10 bases between the germline ends. The CDR3 extends over 14 amino acids. CDR3 loop: CASSLELGTYEQYF. The CDR3 nucleotides read TGTGCCAGCAGTTTAGAACTAGGAACCTACGAGCAGTACTTC.

The V call is TRBV5-4, the J call TRBJ2-3; TRBD2 matches 9 bases. The CDR3 loop spans 15 amino acids. After removal of 0 bases from V and 1 base from J, the junction contained 0 bases not matched to a gene. Looked up from germline, CDR1 is SGHNT and CDR2 is YYREEE (reference sequence). The chain's CDR3 is CASSLERGGTDTQYF. As DNA, the CDR3 is TGTGCCAGCAGCTTGGAGCGGGGGGGCACAGATACGCAGTATTTT. The entire variable domain, with the rest obtained from reference TRBV5-4 and TRBJ2-3, is as follows: ETGVTQSPTHLIKTRGQQVTLRCSSQSGHNTVSWYQQALGQGPQFIFQYYREEENGRGNFPPRFSGLQFPNYSSELNVNALELDDSALYLCASSLERGGTDTQYFGPGTRLTVL.

CDR3 protein: CASSLDLAGVGNEQFF. The CDR3 nucleotides are TGTGCCAGCAGCTTGGATCTAGCGGGAGTAGGCAATGAGCAGTTCTTC. The rearrangement joins TRBV5-4 to TRBJ2-1, with 10 nucleotides matching TRBD2. The germline CDR1 and CDR2 sequences are SGHNT and YYREEE (reference sequence). V lost 0 bases, J lost 6 bases, and 6 bases stayed unmatched. The CDR3 extends over 16 amino acids.

The gene calls are TRBV6-1 and TRBJ2-7, with D perhaps matching TRBD1 (6 bases). The CDR3 spans 12 residues. V was cut by 8 bases and J by 3 bases, with 11 bases left in between. The germline V gene encodes CDR1 MNHNS and CDR2 SASEGT. This CDR3 is CASSGRGYEQYF. CDR3 bases: TGTGCCAGCTCAGGCAGGGGCTACGAGCAGTACTTC.

This chain links TRBV6-4 with TRBJ2-1; 8 positions match TRBD2. Trimming at V came to 3 bases and at J to 6 bases, leaving 7 bases not matched to a gene. This CDR3 is 15 amino acids long. Germline CDR1 MRHNA, CDR2 SNTAGT. The CDR3 sequence is CASSDTGGPFNEQFF. The CDR3, as DNA: TGTGCCAGCAGTGATACGGGAGGGCCCTTCAATGAGCAGTTCTTC.

The gene calls are TRBV9 and TRBJ2-1, with TRBD1 matching 7 bases. V lost 4 bases to trimming and J lost 5 bases; unmatched junction nucleotides: 9. CDR1 is SGDLS, CDR2 YYNGEE, per germline. CDR3 length: 15 amino acids. This CDR3 is CASSLGTVGNNEQFF. The DNA for the CDR3 is TGTGCCAGCAGCCTTGGGACAGTAGGAAACAATGAGCAGTTCTTC.

The rearrangement joins TRBV6-5 to TRBJ1-5; 7 nucleotides align to TRBD1. CDR3 length equals 15 residues. CDR1 and CDR2 from the germline V gene are MNHEY and SVGAGI. The V and J ends lost 2 bases and 6 bases, in that order; junction bases with no gene match: 7. CDR3 bases: TGTGCCAGCAGTTACGACCGGGACAGAAGTCAGCCCCAGCATTTT. Translation: CASSYDRDRSQPQHF.

The chain couples TRBV27 to TRBJ1-1; weak D call: TRBD1 (5 bases). Germline lookup yields CDR1 MNHEY and CDR2 SMNVEV (reference sequence). The CDR3 is 14 residues long. With 4 bases removed from V and 4 bases from J, the gap between germline ends came to 13 bases. The CDR3 is CASSSAGFSTEAFF. In nucleotides, the CDR3 is TGTGCCAGCAGTTCGGCAGGGTTTAGCACTGAAGCTTTCTTT.

The chain employs TRBV28 and TRBJ2-4; possibly TRBD2 for D (7 bases). This CDR3 spans 19 amino acids. Trimming left V 5 bases short and J 0 bases short, with 23 bases between. Germline V gene data show CDR1 as MDHEN and CDR2 as SYDVKM. This CDR3 reads CASSARTETSALAKNIQYF. The CDR3 bases are TGTGCCAGCAGTGCTCGGACAGAAACTAGCGCACTAGCCAAAAACATTCAGTACTTC.